The present TCR beta chain was sequenced within a study of blood T cell repertoires in COVID-19. At the level of the study: PBMCs, B-cell-depleted T cells, or T cells were the source of the cDNA or gDNA that made up the material.

Germline loops: CDR1 LGHNA, CDR2 YNFKEQ. V shed 1 base, J shed 5 bases, and the junction held 10 bases outside the gene matches. The CDR3 sequence is 16 residues long. Authors' analysis steps: How many nucleated cells were present was estimated from reference gene primer amplification. Assay: immunoSEQ multiplex PCR; the TCRdb copy retains only in-frame clones and omits some. V and J calls and clone size are given by that table; D and trimming were obtained from the DNA. The repertoire holds tens of thousands of clones, around 89% seen once, with 15% to 20% in the top ten. The sequencing sample was made of peripheral blood. The gene calls are TRBV4-2 and TRBJ1-2; 7 nucleotides agree with TRBD1. This TCR came from a woman in her sixties with COVID-19, enrolled during active disease. The CDR3 loop is CASSQVSGQELYGYTF. The CDR3 nucleotides read TGTGCCAGCAGCCAAGTGTCTGGACAGGAGTTATATGGCTACACCTTC.